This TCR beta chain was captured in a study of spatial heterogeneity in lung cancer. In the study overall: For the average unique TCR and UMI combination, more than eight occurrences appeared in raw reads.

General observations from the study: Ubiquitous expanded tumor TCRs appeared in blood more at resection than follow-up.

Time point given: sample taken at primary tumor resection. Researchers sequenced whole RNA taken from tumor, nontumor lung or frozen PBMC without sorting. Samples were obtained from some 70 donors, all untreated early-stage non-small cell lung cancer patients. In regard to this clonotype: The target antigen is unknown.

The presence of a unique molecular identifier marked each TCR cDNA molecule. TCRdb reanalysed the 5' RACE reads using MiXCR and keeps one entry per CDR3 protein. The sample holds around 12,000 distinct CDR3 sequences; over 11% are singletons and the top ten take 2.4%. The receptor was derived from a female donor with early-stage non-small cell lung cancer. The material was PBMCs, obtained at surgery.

This chain's CDR3 is CASSPQGNEQFF. For the CDR3, the DNA is TGTGCCAGCAGCCCCCAGGGCAATGAGCAGTTCTTC. This chain connects TRBV11-1 to TRBJ2-1, with D possibly being TRBD1 (5 bases). Germline CDR1 and CDR2: SGHAT and FQDESV (reference sequence). The CDR3 runs 12 residues. Between the trimmed V and J ends, which lost 5 bases and 6 bases, there was a span of 8 bases.